This entry describes one T cell receptor beta chain. Its antigen remains unidentified. These data belong to a study of cytomegalovirus exposure and HLA in healthy donors. About the research overall: Among the 350 to 500 donors who were genotyped, about 79% fell in the genetic ancestry cluster that is associated with self-reported Caucasian donors.

CDR3 length: 14 residues. Per germline, CDR1 SGHTS and CDR2 YDEGEE. V dropped 2 bases and J dropped 1 base, with 10 bases sitting between them. Researchers ran the PCR with 60 Vbeta and 13 Jbeta primers. Here immunoSEQ multiplex PCR was the method, and the copy in TCRdb shows in-frame clones only, minus some. The sample includes under 250,000 clones, roughly 85% of them seen just once. Overall study results and limits: Versus the approximately 670-donor mean, an Asian-associated ancestry cluster reportedly showed fewer N-insertions in a later analysis. About 87% or about 30% of the time was how often most TCR beta V segments were productive, according to an earlier analysis.

V gene TRBV5-8 combines with J gene TRBJ2-7; perhaps TRBD1 as D (5 bases). The sequence derives from a woman between 50 and 59 years old in good health and CMV-seronegative. Sequencing input: PBMCs. CDR3 sequence: CASSFPTGSYEQYF. The CDR3 DNA is TGTGCCAGCAGCTTTCCTACAGGTTCCTACGAGCAGTACTTC.